This T cell receptor beta chain came from a study of blood T cell repertoires in COVID-19. Here immunoSEQ multiplex PCR was the method, and the copy in TCRdb shows in-frame clones only, minus some. Of tens of thousands of clones in the sample, roughly 84% were seen once. This clone has a single count. The trim removed 2 bases at V and 5 bases at J, leaving 6 bases unmatched. CDR3 length: 15 residues. Germline V lookup: CDR1 MNHEY, CDR2 SVGEGT. This TCR derives from a human donor in a cohort sampled during active COVID-19. The donor label of this sample is uncertain. The sequencing sample was made of peripheral blood. The chain uses TRBV6-2 or TRBV6-3 and TRBJ2-3; 8 positions agree with TRBD2. CDR3 in amino acids: CASSYGAGVGDTQYF. The CDR3 DNA sequence: TGTGCCAGCAGTTACGGAGCGGGGGTGGGAGATACGCAGTATTTT.